The TCR beta chain described here comes from a study of T cell repertoires in cytomegalovirus infection (dated by TCRdb to about 2019). Study-level background: Recently identified HLA-C-restricted CMV epitopes, whose presentation resists viral immunomodulation, were targeted by peptide stimulations together with well-studied HLA-B-restricted epitopes. The HLA type of each donor mattered for the analysis, because public TCR beta signatures pointed to carriage of CMV infection along with the matching HLA type.

The investigation overall reported the following: Cumulative frequency of public TCR beta family members discriminated carriers of CMV infection plus the relevant HLA type in this cohort and an independent approximately 350-donor cohort. In the ex vivo response, HLA-C-restricted CMV-specific TCR beta clonotypes were dominant, and in two of eight donors the single most frequent clonotype came from this HLA-C-restricted group.

As regards this clonotype: Its antigen has not been determined. No much larger clone exists at a distance of one base, and base qualities are not known.

Including the terminal cysteine and phenylalanine, the CDR3 comprises 12 residues. Only the CDR3 DNA is retained, 36 bases long and in frame from the first base. From a lookup of the germline V gene (reference sequence), CDR1 and CDR2 are SEHNR and FQNEAQ. V is cut by 4 bases and J by 3 bases, and the space between the germline ends is 6 bases. Reading the label with the study, this specimen's treatment or condition is: in vitro stimulation with specific CMV peptide epitopes to enrich CMV-specific T cells. The data were produced on an Illumina HiSeq 1500. TCRdb trimmed public reads at Q25 via fastp, called clones via MiXCR and kept in-frame beta chains. A single entry per CDR3 protein holds the most common genes and DNA from its merged rows. The sample table contains approximately 30,000 distinct CDR3 sequences; only one count was recorded for around 20% of them. Roughly 80% of the sample goes to the ten largest clones.

This TCR came from a human donor in good health (CMV status not recorded). Some clones in this sample may be carry-over from other donors' samples. This chain joins TRBV7-9 to TRBJ1-1, and possibly TRBD1, on 5 matching bases. The material sequenced was CD8+ T cells from cultured PBMCs, taken from culture after CMV antigen stimulation. The CDR3 protein: CASSWGYTEAFF. The bases read TGTGCCAGCAGCTGGGGGTACACTGAAGCTTTCTTT.